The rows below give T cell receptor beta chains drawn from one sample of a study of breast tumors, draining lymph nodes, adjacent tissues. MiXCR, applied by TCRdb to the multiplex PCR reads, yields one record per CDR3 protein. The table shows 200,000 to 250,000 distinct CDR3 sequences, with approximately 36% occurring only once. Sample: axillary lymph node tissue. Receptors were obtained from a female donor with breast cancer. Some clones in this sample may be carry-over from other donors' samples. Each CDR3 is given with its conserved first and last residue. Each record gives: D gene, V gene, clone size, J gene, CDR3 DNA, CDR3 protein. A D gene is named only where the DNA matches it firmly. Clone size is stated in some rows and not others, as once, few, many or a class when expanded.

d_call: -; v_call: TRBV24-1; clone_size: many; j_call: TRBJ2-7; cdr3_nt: TGTGCCACCAGTGATCCCAATGCGGGAAGCTACGAGCAGTACTTC; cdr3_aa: CATSDPNAGSYEQYF
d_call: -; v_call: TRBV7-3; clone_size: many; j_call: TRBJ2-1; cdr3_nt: TGTGCCAGCAGCCCGACAGTCGGGGAGCAGTTCTTC; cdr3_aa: CASSPTVGEQFF
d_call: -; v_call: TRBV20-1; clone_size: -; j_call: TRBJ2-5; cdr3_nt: TGCAGTGCTAGGGGGTGGGGGCAAGAGACCCAGTACTTC; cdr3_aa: CSARGWGQETQYF
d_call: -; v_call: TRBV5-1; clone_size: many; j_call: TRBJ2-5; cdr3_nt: TGCGCCAGCAGCAGAATAGCAACCCAAGAGACCCAGTACTTC; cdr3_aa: CASSRIATQETQYF
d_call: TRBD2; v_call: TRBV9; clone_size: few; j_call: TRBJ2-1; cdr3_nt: TGTGCCAGCAGCGGATATAGCGGGAGAGGGGACAATGAGCAGTTCTTC; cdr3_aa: CASSGYSGRGDNEQFF
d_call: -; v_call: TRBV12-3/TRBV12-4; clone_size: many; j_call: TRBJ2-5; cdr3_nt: TGTGCCAGCAGCCTTTCTGGGGTCGAGACCCAGTACTTC; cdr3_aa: CASSLSGVETQYF
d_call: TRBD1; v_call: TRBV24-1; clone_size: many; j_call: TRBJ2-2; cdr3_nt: TGTGCCACCAGTGACCCGGGACAGGGTGACACCGGGGAGCTGTTTTTT; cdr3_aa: CATSDPGQGDTGELFF
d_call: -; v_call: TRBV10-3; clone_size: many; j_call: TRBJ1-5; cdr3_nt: TGTGCCATCAGTGACCCTTTGCAGCCCCAGCATTTT; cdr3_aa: CAISDPLQPQHF
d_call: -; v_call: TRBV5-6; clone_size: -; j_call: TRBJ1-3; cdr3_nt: TGTGCCAGCAGCTCCGACTGGAACGAAAACACCATATATTTT; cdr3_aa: CASSSDWNENTIYF
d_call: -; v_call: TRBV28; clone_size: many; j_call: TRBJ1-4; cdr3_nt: TGTGCCAGCAGTTTGGTCAGGACACCGAGGGATGAAAAACTGTTTTTT; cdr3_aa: CASSLVRTPRDEKLFF
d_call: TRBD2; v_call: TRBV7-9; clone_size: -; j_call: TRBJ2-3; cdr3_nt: TGTGCCAGCAGCCTCTCTAGCGGACTATACAATGAGCAGTATTTT; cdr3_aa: CASSLSSGLYNEQYF
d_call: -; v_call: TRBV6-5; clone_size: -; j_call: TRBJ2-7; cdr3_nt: TGTGCCAGCACCCGATCCGGACAGTCGACGGGCGAGCAGTACTTC; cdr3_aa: CASTRSGQSTGEQYF
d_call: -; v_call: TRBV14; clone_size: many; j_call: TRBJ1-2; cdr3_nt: TGTGCCAGCAGCCCTAGGACGGCGGGGGGCTACACCTTC; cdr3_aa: CASSPRTAGGYTF
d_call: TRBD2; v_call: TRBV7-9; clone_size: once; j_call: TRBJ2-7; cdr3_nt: TGTGCCAGCAGCCTAGCGGGAGGGATCATCGACGAGCAGTACTTC; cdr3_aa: CASSLAGGIIDEQYF
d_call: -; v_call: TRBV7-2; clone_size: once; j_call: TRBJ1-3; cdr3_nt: TGTGCCAGCAGCCGATTCTCGTACTCTGGAAACACCATATATTTT; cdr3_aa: CASSRFSYSGNTIYF
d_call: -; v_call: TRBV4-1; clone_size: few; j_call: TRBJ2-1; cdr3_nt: TGCGCCAGCAGCCAAGATTTTCGGGACTTTTACAATGAGCAGTTCTTC; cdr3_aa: CASSQDFRDFYNEQFF
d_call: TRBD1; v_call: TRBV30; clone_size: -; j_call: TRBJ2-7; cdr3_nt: TGTGCCGGCATACTTCCCCAGCAGGGGGCTTACGAGCAGTACTTC; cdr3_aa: CAGILPQQGAYEQYF
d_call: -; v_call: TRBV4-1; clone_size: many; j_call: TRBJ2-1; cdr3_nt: TGCGCCAGCAGCGGGGTGGGACGCTACAATGAGCAGTTCTTC; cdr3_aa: CASSGVGRYNEQFF
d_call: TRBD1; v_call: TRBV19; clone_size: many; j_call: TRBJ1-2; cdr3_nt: TGTGCCAGTAGTATTACAGGGGACTATGGCTACACCTTC; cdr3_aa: CASSITGDYGYTF
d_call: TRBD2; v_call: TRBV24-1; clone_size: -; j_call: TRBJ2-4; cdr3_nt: TGCGCCACCTTACTAGCGGGGGTCCTACCCGCCAAAACCATTCAGTACTTC; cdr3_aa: CATLLAGVLPAKTIQYF
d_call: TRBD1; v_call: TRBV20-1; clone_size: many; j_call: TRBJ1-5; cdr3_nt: TGCAGTGCAACAGGGACAGGGTCCCATCAGCCCCAGCATTTT; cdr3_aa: CSATGTGSHQPQHF
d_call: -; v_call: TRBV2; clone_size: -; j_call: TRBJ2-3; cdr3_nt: TGTGCTCCAAAGGAACGCACAGATACGCAGTATTTT; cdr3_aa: CAPKERTDTQYF
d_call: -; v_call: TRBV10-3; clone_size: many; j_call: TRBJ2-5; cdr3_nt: TGTGCCACCTCAACAGGGAGAGAGACCCAGTACTTC; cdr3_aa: CATSTGRETQYF
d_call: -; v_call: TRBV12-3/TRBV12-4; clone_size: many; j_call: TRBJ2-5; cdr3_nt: TGTGCCAGCAGTTTCGTACAAGAGACCCAGTACTTC; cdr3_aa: CASSFVQETQYF
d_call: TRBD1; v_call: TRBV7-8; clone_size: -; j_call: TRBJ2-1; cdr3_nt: TGTGCCAGCAGCCTAGCGGGACAGGGGGTGAATGAGCAGTTCTTC; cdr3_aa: CASSLAGQGVNEQFF
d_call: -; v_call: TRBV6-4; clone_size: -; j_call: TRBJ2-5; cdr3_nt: TGTGCCAGCAGGCTAGGACTACCGGGGGAGACCCAGTACTTC; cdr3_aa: CASRLGLPGETQYF